The entry that follows covers one T cell receptor (beta chain) sequence. In the same sample, other DNA sequences code for this CDR3. Assay: immunoSEQ multiplex PCR; the TCRdb copy retains only in-frame clones and omits some. The sample carries 2 million to 2.5 million clones, roughly 90% recorded once. These data are taken from a study of shared clonotypes between healthy human individuals. CDR1 and CDR2 (germline): MDHEN, SYDVKM. Trimming shortened V by 4 bases and J by 0 bases, and 9 bases separated the two germline ends. The CDR3 loop spans 14 amino acids. The origin of this receptor is a man aged 18 to 30 in good health. Some clones in this sample may be carry-over from other donors' samples. Sequenced material: naive CD4+ T cells from PBMCs. Described subset: CD45RA+ positively selected. The chain couples TRBV28 to TRBJ1-2; D is unclear. This CDR3 is CASSSAGANYGYTF. The CDR3 bases are TGTGCCAGCAGTTCCGCCGGGGCTAACTATGGCTACACCTTC.